These T cell receptor beta chains were read from a single sample in a study of blood T cell repertoires in COVID-19. Clones were read by immunoSEQ multiplex PCR, and TCRdb kept only the in-frame ones, dropping some. This table holds about 160,000 clones, around 93% found once. Specimen: peripheral blood. Source of these receptors: a man aged 30 to 39 with COVID-19, enrolled during active disease. Each CDR3 is given with its conserved first and last residue. A D gene is named only where the DNA matches it firmly. Some rows mark clone size as missing; the rest say once, few, many or name a class of expanded clone.

v_call	clone_size	j_call	cdr3_length	d_call	cdr3_nt	cdr3_aa
TRBV9	once	TRBJ2-1	17	TRBD2	TGTGCCAGCAGCGTAGGGGGGTCTAGCGGGCCCTACAATGAGCAGTTCTTC	CASSVGGSSGPYNEQFF
TRBV4-2	.	TRBJ2-2	16	.	TGTGCCAGCAGCCCCAAGGGAGTGCCGAACACCGGGGAGCTGTTTTTT	CASSPKGVPNTGELFF
TRBV3-1/TRBV3-2	.	TRBJ2-2	17	TRBD2	TGTGCCAGCAGCCACGGTCCTAGCGGAGTGCTTCGCGGGGAGCTGTTTTTT	CASSHGPSGVLRGELFF
TRBV2	.	TRBJ1-1	19	.	TGTGCCAGCAGTGAAGTGGGGGCCTCCAGGGGCCCTGAGGTGGTAGAAGCTTTCTTT	CASSEVGASRGPEVVEAFF
TRBV30	.	TRBJ1-4	15	.	TGTGCCTGGAGTGAGCGCGGCACAACTAATGAAAAACTGTTTTTT	CAWSERGTTNEKLFF
TRBV4-2	.	TRBJ2-3	15	TRBD2	TGTGCCAGCAGCCAAGAGCGGGGGGGCCCAGATACGCAGTATTTT	CASSQERGGPDTQYF
TRBV5-1	.	TRBJ2-2	14	TRBD1	TGCGCCAGCAGCTTCACAGGGGTTGGCGGGGAGCTGTTTTTT	CASSFTGVGGELFF
TRBV4-3	.	TRBJ1-2	17	.	TGCGCCAGCAGCCAAGATCTTGGGAGAACAGGGAGATATGGCTACACCTTC	CASSQDLGRTGRYGYTF
TRBV15	.	TRBJ1-2	15	.	TGTGCCACCAGCAGAGATCAAGGCGGTCTCTATGGCTACACCTTC	CATSRDQGGLYGYTF
TRBV29-1	.	TRBJ1-2	13	TRBD1	TGCAGCGTTGAGGAGGGGGCGTTGGGTGGCTACACCTTC	CSVEEGALGGYTF
TRBV23-1	.	TRBJ1-1	13	TRBD1	TGCGCCAGCACTCCAGACAGGGACACTGAAGCTTTCTTT	CASTPDRDTEAFF
TRBV5-1	once	TRBJ1-2	15	.	TGCGCCAGCAGCTTGTGGAACAGGCGAGAGGATGGCTACACCTTC	CASSLWNRREDGYTF
TRBV6-5	.	TRBJ1-4	15	TRBD1	TGTGCCAGCACTTTATCTGGGACAGGGGTTGGAAAACTGTTTTTT	CASTLSGTGVGKLFF
TRBV27	few	TRBJ2-3	15	.	TGTGCCAGCAGTAATGTATCTCCTAGCACAGATACGCAGTATTTT	CASSNVSPSTDTQYF
TRBV7-2	.	TRBJ2-1	16	TRBD1	TGTGCCAGCAGCTTACCAGCCGACAGGGGGAAGGATGAGCAGTTCTTC	CASSLPADRGKDEQFF
TRBV19	.	TRBJ1-1	15	.	TGTGCCAGTAGTATAGCTGGACAGCTGAACACTGAAGCTTTCTTT	CASSIAGQLNTEAFF
TRBV3-1/TRBV3-2	few	TRBJ2-2	16	TRBD2	TGTGCCAGCAGCCAGGGACTAGTGTGGGATGCCGGGGAGCTGTTTTTT	CASSQGLVWDAGELFF
TRBV7-3	.	TRBJ2-7	14	.	TGTGCCAGCAGCTTACACGGGGGAGCCTACGAGCAGTACTTC	CASSLHGGAYEQYF
TRBV30	.	TRBJ2-5	13	.	TGTGCCTGGAGTCTGGCGGTTCCAGAGACCCAGTACTTC	CAWSLAVPETQYF
TRBV5-1	.	TRBJ1-2	18	TRBD1	TGCGCCAGCAGCCTGGGACAGGGGGCCGGTAAGCCCTGGGAAGGCTACACCTTC	CASSLGQGAGKPWEGYTF
TRBV7-8	.	TRBJ2-1	19	TRBD2	TGTGCCAGCAGCTTAGTAAGCCTAGCGGGAGTGGACCCCTACAATGAGCAGTTCTTC	CASSLVSLAGVDPYNEQFF
TRBV10-3	.	TRBJ1-2	15	.	TGTGCCATCAGTGGCCAGGAGGGGGGGCCCTATGGCTACACCTTC	CAISGQEGGPYGYTF
TRBV5-1	.	TRBJ2-1	16	TRBD2	TGCGCCAGCAGCTTCGTACTAGCGGGGGTAAACAATGAGCAGTTCTTC	CASSFVLAGVNNEQFF
TRBV7-9	.	TRBJ2-7	13	TRBD1	TGTGCCAGCGGAAGACAGGGGGATTACGAGCAGTACTTC	CASGRQGDYEQYF
TRBV5-6	.	TRBJ1-1	13	.	TGTGCCAGCAGCTCTGCAGGGGACACTGAAGCTTTCTTT	CASSSAGDTEAFF
TRBV7-2	.	TRBJ2-3	15	.	TGTGCCAGCAGCCCGGGACTCCAGTGGGAAGATACGCAGTATTTT	CASSPGLQWEDTQYF
TRBV9	.	TRBJ2-7	13	.	TGTGCCAGCAGCGTAGAGAGCTCCTACGAGCAGTACTTC	CASSVESSYEQYF
TRBV28	.	TRBJ1-1	14	.	TGTGCCAGCAGTACCCCCCTACAGGCTGATGAAGCTTTCTTT	CASSTPLQADEAFF
TRBV21-1	.	TRBJ1-1	17	.	TGTGCCAGCAGCCGAGCGCGAAGGGACACGGATAACACTGAAGCTTTCTTT	CASSRARRDTDNTEAFF
TRBV9	.	TRBJ2-7	16	TRBD2	TGTGCCAGCAGCCAGGGGTCGGGACTAGTCGGGGGCGAGCAGTACTTC	CASSQGSGLVGGEQYF
TRBV5-4	.	TRBJ2-1	11	.	TGTGCCAGCAGCCAGTCAGTTGAGCAGTTCTTC	CASSQSVEQFF